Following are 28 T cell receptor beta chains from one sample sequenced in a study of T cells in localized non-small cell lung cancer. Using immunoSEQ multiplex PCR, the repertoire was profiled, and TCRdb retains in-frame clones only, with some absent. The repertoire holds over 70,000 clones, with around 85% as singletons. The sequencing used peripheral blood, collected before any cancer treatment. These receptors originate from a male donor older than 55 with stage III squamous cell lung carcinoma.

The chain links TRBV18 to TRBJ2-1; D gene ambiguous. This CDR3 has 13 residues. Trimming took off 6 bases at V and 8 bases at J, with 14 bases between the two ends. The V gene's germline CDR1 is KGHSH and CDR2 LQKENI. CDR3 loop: CASSLRARDEQFF. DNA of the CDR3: TGTGCCAGCTCCCTTAGGGCCCGGGATGAGCAGTTCTTC. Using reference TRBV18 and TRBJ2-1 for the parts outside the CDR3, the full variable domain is NAGVMQNPRHLVRRRGQEARLRCSPMKGHSHVYWYRQLPEEGLKFMVYLQKENIIDESGMPKERFSAEFPKEGPSILRIQQVVRGDSAAYFCASSLRARDEQFFGPGTRLTVL.

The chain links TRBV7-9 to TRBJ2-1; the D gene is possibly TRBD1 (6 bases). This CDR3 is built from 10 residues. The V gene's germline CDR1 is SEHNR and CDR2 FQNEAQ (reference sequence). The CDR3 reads CAERGNEQFF. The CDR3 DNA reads TGTGCGGAAAGGGGGAATGAGCAGTTCTTC.

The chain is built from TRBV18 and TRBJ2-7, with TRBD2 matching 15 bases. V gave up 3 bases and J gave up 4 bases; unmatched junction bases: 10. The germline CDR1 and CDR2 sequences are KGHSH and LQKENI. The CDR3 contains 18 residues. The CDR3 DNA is TGTGCCAGCTCACCGATCAGTGGGACTAGCGGGGGGAGATACGAGCAGTACTTC. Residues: CASSPISGTSGGRYEQYF.

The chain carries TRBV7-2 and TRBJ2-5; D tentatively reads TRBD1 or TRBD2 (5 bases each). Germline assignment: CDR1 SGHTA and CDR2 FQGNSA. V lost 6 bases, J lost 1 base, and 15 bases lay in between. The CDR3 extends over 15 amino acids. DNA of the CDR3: TGTGCCAGCAGACGGGACGGATTTAGCCAAGAGACCCAGTACTTC. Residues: CASRRDGFSQETQYF. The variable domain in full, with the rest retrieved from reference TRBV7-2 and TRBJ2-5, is GAGVSQSPSNKVTEKGKDVELRCDPISGHTALYWYRQSLGQGLEFLIYFQGNSAPDKSGLPSDRFSAERTGGSVSTLTIQRTQQEDSAVYLCASRRDGFSQETQYFGPGTRLLVL.

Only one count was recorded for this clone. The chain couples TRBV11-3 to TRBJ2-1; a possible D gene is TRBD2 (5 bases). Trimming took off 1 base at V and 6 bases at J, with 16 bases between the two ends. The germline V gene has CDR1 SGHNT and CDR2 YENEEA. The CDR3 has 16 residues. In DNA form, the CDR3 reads TGTGCCAGCAGCTTAGGATCGGGGTTAGATGGCAATGAGCAGTTCTTC. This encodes CASSLGSGLDGNEQFF.

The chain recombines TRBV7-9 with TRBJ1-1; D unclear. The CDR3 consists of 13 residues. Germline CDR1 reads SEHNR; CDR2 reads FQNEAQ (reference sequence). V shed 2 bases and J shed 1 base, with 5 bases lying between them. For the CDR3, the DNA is TGTGCCAGCAGCTTATACGGGAACACTGAAGCTTTCTTT. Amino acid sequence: CASSLYGNTEAFF.

The CDR3 DNA sequence: TGTGCCAGCAGTGACAGGGAAGGGGATACGCAGTATTTT. It codes for CASSDREGDTQYF. The rearrangement uses TRBV6-4 and TRBJ2-3, with no clear D. V shed 2 bases and J shed 6 bases, with 9 bases lying between them. The germline V gene encodes CDR1 MRHNA and CDR2 SNTAGT. There are 13 residues in the CDR3.

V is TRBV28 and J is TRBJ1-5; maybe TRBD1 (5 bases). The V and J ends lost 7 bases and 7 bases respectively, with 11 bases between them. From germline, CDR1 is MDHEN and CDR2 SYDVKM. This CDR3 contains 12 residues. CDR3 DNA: TGTGCCAGCAACGCGGGGGGACAGCCCCAGCATTTT. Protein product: CASNAGGQPQHF.

The CDR3: CASKIWTGPAYEQYV. The CDR3 DNA reads as TGTGCCAGCAAGATCTGGACAGGTCCTGCCTACGAGCAGTACGTC. This chain links TRBV27 with TRBJ2-7; 7 bases match TRBD1. V trimming: 7 bases; J trimming: 2 bases; junction bases outside the gene matches: 11. Germline assignment: CDR1 MNHEY and CDR2 SMNVEV (reference sequence). The CDR3 loop spans 15 amino acids.

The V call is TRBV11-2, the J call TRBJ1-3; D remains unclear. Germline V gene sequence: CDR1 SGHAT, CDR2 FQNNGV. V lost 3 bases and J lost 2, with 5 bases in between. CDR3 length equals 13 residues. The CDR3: CASSFLAGNTIYF. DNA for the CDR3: TGTGCCAGCAGCTTTCTTGCTGGAAACACCATATATTTT. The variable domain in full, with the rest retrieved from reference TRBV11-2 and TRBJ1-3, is EAGVAQSPRYKIIEKRQSVAFWCNPISGHATLYWYQQILGQGPKLLIQFQNNGVVDDSQLPKDRFSAERLKGVDSTLKIQPAKLEDSAVYLCASSFLAGNTIYFGEGSWLTVV.

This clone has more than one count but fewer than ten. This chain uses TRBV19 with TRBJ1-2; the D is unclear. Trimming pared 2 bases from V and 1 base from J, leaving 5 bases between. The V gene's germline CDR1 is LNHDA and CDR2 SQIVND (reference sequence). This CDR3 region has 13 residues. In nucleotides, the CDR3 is TGTGCCAGTAGTATATCAGTTAACTATGGCTACACCTTC. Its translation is CASSISVNYGYTF.

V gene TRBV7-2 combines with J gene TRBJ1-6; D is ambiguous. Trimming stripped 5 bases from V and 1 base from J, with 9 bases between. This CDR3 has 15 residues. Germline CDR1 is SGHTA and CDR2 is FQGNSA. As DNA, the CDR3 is TGTGCCAGCAGCACAAGGGAGTCCTATAATTCACCCCTCCACTTT. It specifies CASSTRESYNSPLHF.

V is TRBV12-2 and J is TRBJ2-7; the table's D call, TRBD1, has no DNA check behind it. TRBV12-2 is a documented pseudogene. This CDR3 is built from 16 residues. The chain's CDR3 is CASRLAYYRDSYEQYV. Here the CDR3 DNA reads TGTGCAAGTCGCTTAGCCTATTACCGGGACAGCTACGAGCAGTACGTC.

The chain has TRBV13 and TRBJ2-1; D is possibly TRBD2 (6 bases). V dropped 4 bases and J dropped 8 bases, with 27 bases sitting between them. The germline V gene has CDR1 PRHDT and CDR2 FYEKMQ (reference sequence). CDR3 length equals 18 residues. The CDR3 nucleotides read TGTGCCAGCAGCTCACGCTCCGCAGGGTTTGCGGGGTTCTATGAGCAGTTCTTC. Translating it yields CASSSRSAGFAGFYEQFF.

This CDR3 reads CASSLPSGTPPDTQYF. CDR3 DNA sequence: TGTGCCAGCAGCTTGCCCTCCGGGACCCCGCCGGATACGCAGTATTTT. The V gene is TRBV7-6, the J gene TRBJ2-3; D possibly uses TRBD1 or TRBD2 (5 bases each). V lost 3 bases and J lost 6, with 19 bases in between. CDR1 and CDR2 from the germline V gene are SGHVS and FNYEAQ. The CDR3 contains 16 residues.

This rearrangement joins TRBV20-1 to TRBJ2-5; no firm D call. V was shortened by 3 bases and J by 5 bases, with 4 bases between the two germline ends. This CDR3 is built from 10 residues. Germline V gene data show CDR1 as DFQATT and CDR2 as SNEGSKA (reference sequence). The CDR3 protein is CSARKETQYF. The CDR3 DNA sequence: TGCAGTGCTAGGAAGGAGACCCAGTACTTC.

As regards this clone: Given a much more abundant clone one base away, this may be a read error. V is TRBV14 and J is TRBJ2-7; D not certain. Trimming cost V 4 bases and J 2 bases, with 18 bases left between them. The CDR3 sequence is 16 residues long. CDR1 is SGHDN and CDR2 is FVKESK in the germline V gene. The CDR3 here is CASSLRSRSRPYEQYF. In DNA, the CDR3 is TGTGCCAGCAGCCTACGGTCTAGGTCCCGCCCCTACGAGCAGTACTTC. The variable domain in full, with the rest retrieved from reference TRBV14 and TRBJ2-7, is EAGVTQFPSHSVIEKGQTVTLRCDPISGHDNLYWYRRVMGKEIKFLLHFVKESKQDESGMPNNRFLAERTGGTYSTLKVQPAELEDSGVYFCASSLRSRSRPYEQYFGPGTRLTVT.

As DNA, the CDR3 is TGTGCCAGCAGCCTCAACACTGAAGCTTTCTTT. This translates into CASSLNTEAFF. V and J are TRBV5-8 and TRBJ1-1, with no clear D. Germline V gene lookup returns CDR1 SGHTS and CDR2 YDEGEE. The CDR3 sequence is 11 residues long. Trimming cost V 4 bases and J 2 bases, with 3 bases left between them.

The CDR3 sequence is CASSFWVNQGPGVDGYTF. CDR3 coding DNA: TGTGCCAGCAGCTTCTGGGTGAACCAGGGTCCCGGCGTGGATGGCTACACCTTC. The chain uses TRBV7-2 and TRBJ1-2; D is possibly TRBD1 (5 bases). This CDR3 has 18 residues. Germline CDR1 and CDR2: SGHTA and FQGNSA. V was pared by 3 bases and J by 6 bases, with 26 bases between. The full variable domain, in which reference TRBV7-2 and TRBJ1-2 provide the parts outside the CDR3, is GAGVSQSPSNKVTEKGKDVELRCDPISGHTALYWYRQSLGQGLEFLIYFQGNSAPDKSGLPSDRFSAERTGGSVSTLTIQRTQQEDSAVYLCASSFWVNQGPGVDGYTFGSGTRLTVV.

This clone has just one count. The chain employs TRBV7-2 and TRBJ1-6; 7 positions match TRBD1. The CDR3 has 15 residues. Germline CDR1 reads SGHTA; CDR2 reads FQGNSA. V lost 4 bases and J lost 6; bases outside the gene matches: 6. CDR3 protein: CASSSPTGPNSPLHF. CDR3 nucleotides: TGTGCCAGCAGCTCCCCGACAGGGCCTAATTCACCCCTCCACTTT.

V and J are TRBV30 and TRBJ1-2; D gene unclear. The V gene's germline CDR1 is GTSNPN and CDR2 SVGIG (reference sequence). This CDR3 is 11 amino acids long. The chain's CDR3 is CGISVNYGYTF. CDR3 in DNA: TGTGGCATTTCAGTTAACTATGGCTACACCTTC.

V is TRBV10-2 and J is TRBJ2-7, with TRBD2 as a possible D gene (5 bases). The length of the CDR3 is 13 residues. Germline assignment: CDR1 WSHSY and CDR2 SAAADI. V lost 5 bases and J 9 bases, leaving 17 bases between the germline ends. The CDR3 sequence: CASSPSMGEGQYV. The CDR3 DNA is TGCGCCAGCAGTCCCTCCATGGGCGAGGGGCAGTACGTC.

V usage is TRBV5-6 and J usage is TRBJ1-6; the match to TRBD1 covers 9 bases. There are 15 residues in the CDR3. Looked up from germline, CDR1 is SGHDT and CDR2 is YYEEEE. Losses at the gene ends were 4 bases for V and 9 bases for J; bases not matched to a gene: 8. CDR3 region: CASSAGQGLSSPLHF. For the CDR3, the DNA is TGTGCCAGCAGCGCGGGACAGGGCTTATCTTCACCCCTCCACTTT.

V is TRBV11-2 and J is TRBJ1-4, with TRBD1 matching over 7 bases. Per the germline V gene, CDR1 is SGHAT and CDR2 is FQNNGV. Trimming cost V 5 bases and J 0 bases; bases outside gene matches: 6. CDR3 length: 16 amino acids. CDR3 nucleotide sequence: TGTGCCAGCAGCATACGGACAGGCTCAACTAATGAAAAACTGTTTTTT. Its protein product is CASSIRTGSTNEKLFF.

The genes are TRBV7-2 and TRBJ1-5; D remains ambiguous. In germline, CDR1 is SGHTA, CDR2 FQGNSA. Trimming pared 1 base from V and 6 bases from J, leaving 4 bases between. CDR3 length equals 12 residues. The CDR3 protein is CASSLEAQPQHF. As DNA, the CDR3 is TGTGCCAGCAGCTTAGAAGCTCAGCCCCAGCATTTT.

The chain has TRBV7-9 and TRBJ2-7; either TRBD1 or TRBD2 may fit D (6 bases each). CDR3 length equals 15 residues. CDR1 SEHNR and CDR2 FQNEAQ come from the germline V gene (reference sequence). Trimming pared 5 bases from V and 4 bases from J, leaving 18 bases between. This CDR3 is CASSPPTGAVYEQYF. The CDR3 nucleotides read TGTGCCAGCAGCCCGCCTACGGGGGCCGTATACGAGCAGTACTTC.

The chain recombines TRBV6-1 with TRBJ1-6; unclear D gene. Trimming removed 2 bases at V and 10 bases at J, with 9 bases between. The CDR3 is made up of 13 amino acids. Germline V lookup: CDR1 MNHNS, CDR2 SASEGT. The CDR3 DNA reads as TGTGCCAGCAGTGAACTGGGAATCTCACCCCTCCACTTT. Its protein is CASSELGISPLHF.

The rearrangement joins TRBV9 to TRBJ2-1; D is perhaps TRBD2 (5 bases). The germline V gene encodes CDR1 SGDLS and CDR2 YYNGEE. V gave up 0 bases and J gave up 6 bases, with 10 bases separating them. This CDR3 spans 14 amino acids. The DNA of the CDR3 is TGTGCCAGCAGCGTAGGAGGGATCGGCAATGAGCAGTTCTTC. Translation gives CASSVGGIGNEQFF.